This entry lists 23 T cell receptor beta chains sequenced from one sample in a study of glioma-infiltrating T cells. TCR alpha and beta CDR3 regions were amplified from RNA using iRepertoire nested multiplex PCR. From the multiplex PCR reads, TCRdb called clonotypes with MiXCR, one entry per CDR3 protein. The table records 100,000 to 150,000 distinct CDR3 sequences, about 22% of them present only once. The specimen sequenced was glioma tissue, nonneoplastic brain tissue, or PBMCs (not recorded which). Receptors originate from a human donor with low-grade glioma or glioblastoma, undergoing nonglioma brain surgery, or in good health (not recorded which).

This clonotype was seen more than once but under ten times. This could be a read error, since a much larger clone is one nucleotide away. J is TRBJ1-1 and V is TRBV27; perhaps TRBD1 as D (6 bases). V gave up 5 bases and J gave up 3 bases, with 16 bases separating them. CDR1 is MNHEY and CDR2 is SMNVEV in the germline V gene (reference sequence). The CDR3 length is 15 residues. The CDR3 DNA is TGTGCCAGCAGTAGTATACAGGGACTGGACACTGAAGCTTTCTTT. It translates to CASSSIQGLDTEAFF.

This clonotype occurred many times. The genes are TRBV6-6 and TRBJ1-6; D unresolved. Germline CDR1 and CDR2: MNHNY and SVGAGI (reference sequence). The CDR3 length is 14 residues. V lost 2 bases and J lost 10, with 12 bases in between. The CDR3 DNA follows: TGTGCCAGCAGTTACACGGTGGTTTCCTCACCCCTCCACTTT. This encodes CASSYTVVSSPLHF.

This chain links TRBV5-1 with TRBJ1-1; 7 bases are shared with TRBD1. Germline V gene lookup returns CDR1 SGHRS and CDR2 YFSETQ. The junction had 7 bases not matched to a gene; V was cut back by 4 bases and J by 7 bases. The CDR3 length is 13 residues. The CDR3 protein is CASSADRSGEAFF. The CDR3 DNA reads as TGCGCCAGCAGCGCGGACAGGAGTGGTGAAGCTTTCTTT.

This clonotype has just a few counts. V and J are TRBV28 and TRBJ1-5, with a tentative D call TRBD1 (5 bases). Trimming removed 5 bases at V and 0 bases at J, with 14 bases between. The CDR3 sequence is 16 residues long. Germline values: CDR1 MDHEN, CDR2 SYDVKM. The CDR3 coding sequence is TGTGCCAGCAGTCAGGGTGGAGAGTATAGCAATCAGCCCCAGCATTTT. It specifies CASSQGGEYSNQPQHF.

This clonotype was observed a few times. The CDR3 DNA is TGTGCCTGGAGCGTGGGACAGTACGCAGATACGCAGTATTTT. It codes for CAWSVGQYADTQYF. V and J are TRBV30 and TRBJ2-3, with 7 bases matching TRBD1. CDR3 length: 14 amino acids. Germline loops: CDR1 GTSNPN, CDR2 SVGIG (reference sequence). Trimming removed 3 bases from V and 4 bases from J; junction bases left unmatched: 7. The variable domain in full, with the rest retrieved from reference TRBV30 and TRBJ2-3, is SQTIHQWPATLVQPVGSPLSLECTVEGTSNPNLYWYRQAAGRGLQLLFYSVGIGQISSEVPQNLSASRPQDRQFILSSKKLLLSDSGFYLCAWSVGQYADTQYFGPGTRLTVL.

This clonotype was seen at least ten times. The gene calls are TRBV4-1 and TRBJ1-6; TRBD1 matches at 7 bases. The CDR3 has 15 amino acids. V gave up 5 bases and J gave up 10 bases; unmatched junction bases: 11. The V gene's germline CDR1 is MGHRA and CDR2 YSYEKL. The CDR3 protein is CASSAEGTDLSPLHF. The CDR3 DNA is TGCGCCAGCAGCGCGGAAGGGACAGATTTGTCACCCCTCCACTTT.

This clonotype was detected many times. CDR3 in DNA: TGCAGTGCTAGAGACCCCGGGACACTGAACAATGAGCAGTTCTTC. This encodes CSARDPGTLNNEQFF. The chain has TRBV20-1 and TRBJ2-1, with D possibly matching TRBD1 (6 bases). Trimming pared 0 bases from V and 5 bases from J, leaving 14 bases between. The germline gives CDR1 DFQATT, CDR2 SNEGSKA (reference sequence). This CDR3 contains 15 residues.

This clonotype appeared a few times. The V call is TRBV6-1, the J call TRBJ1-3, with D unresolved. The CDR3 covers 16 residues. The germline V gene has CDR1 MNHNS and CDR2 SASEGT. Trimming took off 5 bases at V and 0 bases at J, with 14 bases between the two ends. The DNA for the CDR3 is TGTGCCAGCAGTTCATCCTTTCGCGACTCTGGAAACACCATATATTTT. Translation gives CASSSSFRDSGNTIYF.

A remark on this clonotype: The DNA is left out, because the CDR3 cannot be placed on it with certainty; the CDR3 is given as TCRdb lists it. V is TRBV7-2 and J is TRBJ2-5; the D call of TRBD1 is as the table states it, not checked on the DNA. The length of the CDR3 is 21 amino acids, counting both ends. CDR1 and CDR2 from the germline V gene are SGHTA and FQGNSA. This chain's CDR3 is CASSFYICSAPLGTGLETQYF.

This clonotype was recorded many times. The V call is TRBV20-1, the J call TRBJ1-1, with D hard to call. Germline CDR1 is DFQATT and CDR2 is SNEGSKA (reference sequence). Trimming removed 0 bases at V and 0 bases at J, with 8 bases between. The CDR3 sequence is 14 residues long. CDR3 nucleotides: TGCAGTGCTAGAGACTCGGGGATGAACACTGAAGCTTTCTTT. Protein product: CSARDSGMNTEAFF.

This chain joins TRBV20-1 and TRBJ2-5; 8 nucleotides match TRBD1. V trimming: 5 bases; J trimming: 4 bases; junction bases outside the gene matches: 9. CDR3 length: 14 amino acids. CDR1 and CDR2 (germline): DFQATT, SNEGSKA (reference sequence). The CDR3 region has the DNA TGCAGTGCTGACAGGGGATTGCTGGGAGAGACCCAGTACTTC. It specifies CSADRGLLGETQYF.

This clonotype was seen repeatedly, ten times or more. J is TRBJ2-2 and V is TRBV27; no clear D gene. Looked up from germline, CDR1 is MNHEY and CDR2 is SMNVEV (reference sequence). CDR3 length: 15 amino acids. Deletions cut 3 bases from V and 1 base from J, with 9 bases between. CDR3 bases: TGTGCCAGCAGTTTTGGACCGCGGAACACCGGGGAGCTGTTTTTT. It encodes CASSFGPRNTGELFF.

This clonotype came up a few times. This chain joins TRBV6-1 and TRBJ2-7; D ambiguous. The CDR3 sequence is 12 residues long. Germline V gene sequence: CDR1 MNHNS, CDR2 SASEGT. V lost 6 bases, J lost 1 base, and 7 bases lay in between. CDR3 sequence (DNA): TGTGCCAGCAGCTCCGGATCCTACGAGCAGTACGTC. Translating it yields CASSSGSYEQYV.

For this clonotype: Sequence at one end of the junction differs from germline and may be a read error. This chain uses TRBV7-7 with TRBJ2-3, with D uncertain. The CDR3 runs to 13 residues. Germline CDR1 is SSHAT and CDR2 is FNYEAQ (reference sequence). The CDR3 loop reads CASSLGASDTQYF. CDR3 DNA sequence: TGTGCTAGCAGCTTAGGTGCGAGTGATACGCAGTATTTT.

This clonotype was detected many times. The rearrangement links TRBV20-1 to TRBJ1-5; 9 nucleotides align to TRBD1. In germline, CDR1 is DFQATT, CDR2 SNEGSKA (reference sequence). This CDR3 has 14 residues. V gave up 6 bases and J gave up 6 bases; unmatched junction bases: 9. In DNA form, the CDR3 reads TGCAGTGCCGGAGGGGACAGGGACACTCAGCCCCAGCATTTT. It codes for CSAGGDRDTQPQHF.

The chain joins TRBV7-9 to TRBJ1-6; 7 positions agree with TRBD1. Germline loops: CDR1 SEHNR, CDR2 FQNEAQ (reference sequence). CDR3 length equals 14 residues. Trimming took 7 bases from V and 10 from J; bases not matched to a gene: 10. The CDR3 DNA follows: TGTGCCAGCACCCCCGGGACAGTCCTCTCACCCCTCCACTTT. It encodes CASTPGTVLSPLHF.

This clonotype appeared many times. The rearrangement links TRBV6-6 to TRBJ2-1; D may be TRBD2 (7 bases). The CDR3 is 15 amino acids. Germline V lookup: CDR1 MNHNY, CDR2 SVGAGI (reference sequence). Trimming removed 0 bases at V and 3 bases at J, with 9 bases between. CDR3 coding DNA: TGTGCCAGCAGTTACTCAGGGGGGGTCTACAATGAGCAGTTCTTC. It codes for CASSYSGGVYNEQFF.

This clonotype was seen ten or more times. In nucleotides, the CDR3 is TGCAGTGCTAGAGATGCGCGGCGCGGGGGTATAGATACGCAGTATTTT. It is translated as CSARDARRGGIDTQYF. The rearrangement uses TRBV20-1 and TRBJ2-3, with 7 bases lining up with TRBD2. This CDR3 is 16 amino acids long. Trimming removed 0 bases from V and 5 bases from J; junction bases left unmatched: 11. Germline V lookup: CDR1 DFQATT, CDR2 SNEGSKA (reference sequence).

On this clonotype itself: A much larger clone lies a single base off, so this may be a read error. Lacking the conserved final phenylalanine or tryptophan, this CDR3 likely reflects a read error. The chain carries TRBV7-2 and TRBJ2-3; D call uncertain. The ends were cut back, 0 bases at V and 6 bases at J, with 7 bases in the middle. The length of the CDR3 is 13 residues. Germline V gene sequence: CDR1 SGHTA, CDR2 FQGNSA. The CDR3 sequence is CASSLAGQDTQYS. As DNA, the CDR3 is TGTGCCAGCAGCTTAGCGGGTCAGGATACGCAGTATTCT.

This clonotype was seen more than once but under ten times. V is TRBV5-4 and J is TRBJ2-5, with 7 bases aligning to TRBD1. The germline CDR1 and CDR2 sequences are SGHNT and YYREEE (reference sequence). The V segment lost 4 bases and the J segment 2 bases; nucleotides outside the gene matches: 2. There are 13 residues in the CDR3. CDR3: CASSGGQQETQYF. CDR3 nucleotides: TGTGCCAGCAGCGGGGGACAGCAAGAGACCCAGTACTTC.

A word on this clonotype: One junction end does not reproduce the germline sequence, and a read error may be involved. The CDR3 region has the DNA TGCGCCAGCAGCCCGGGAGGTAGCGGCTACAATGAGCAGCTCTTC. Translation: CASSPGGSGYNEQLF. The chain joins TRBV5-1 to TRBJ2-1; 7 bases are a match to TRBD2. Germline-derived CDR1 and CDR2 are SGHRS and YFSETQ. There are 15 residues in the CDR3.

This chain connects TRBV11-2 to TRBJ2-3, with D possibly being TRBD1 (5 bases). CDR1 and CDR2 (germline): SGHAT, FQNNGV. The CDR3 has 13 residues. The V end was cut by 5 bases, the J end by 6 bases, with 12 bases between. CDR3 loop: CASSTSGWDTQYF. CDR3 sequence (DNA): TGTGCCAGCAGCACATCAGGGTGGGATACGCAGTATTTT.

This clonotype was picked up a small number of times. The chain has TRBV4-2 and TRBJ2-1, with D perhaps assigned TRBD1 or TRBD2 (5 bases each). The CDR3 runs 12 residues. Germline CDR1 LGHNA, CDR2 YNFKEQ. V gave up 4 bases and J gave up 8 bases, with 9 bases separating them. The CDR3 DNA follows: TGTGCCAGCAGCCGGATGGGGGATGAGCAGTTCTTC. This translates into CASSRMGDEQFF.